This T cell receptor (beta chain) is drawn from a study of shared clonotypes between healthy human individuals. Study-wide results and caveats: Sampling was confined to blood; repertoires within tissues likely differ.

CD45RO-negative, CCR7-selected cells formed the naive CD8 fraction, which excluded terminally differentiated effector memory CD45RA+ cells. The sample holds a few counts of this clone. Its antigen is undetermined. Clones were read by immunoSEQ multiplex PCR, and TCRdb kept only the in-frame ones, dropping some. The table records 560,000 or so clones, around 96% of them present only once. The origin of this receptor is a woman younger than 45 in good health. The specimen was naive CD8+ T cells sorted from blood.

Here the CDR3 reads CASSIPRHEVGTEAFF. CDR3 nucleotide sequence: TGTGCCAGTAGTATACCTCGACATGAGGTGGGCACTGAAGCTTTCTTT. V gene TRBV19 combines with J gene TRBJ1-1, with D unresolved. This CDR3 has 16 amino acids. The V end lost 2 bases, the J end lost 4 bases, and 17 bases lay between the germline ends. The germline CDR1 and CDR2 sequences are LNHDA and SQIVND (reference sequence).